These T cell receptor beta chains were read from a single sample in a study of shared clonotypes between healthy human individuals. Generated by immunoSEQ multiplex PCR, the TCRdb table keeps only in-frame clones and is missing some. The sample lists hundreds of thousands of clones, approximately 95% occurring once. The sample consisted of naive CD8+ T cells sorted from blood. The receptors shown here come from a woman aged 25 to 39 in good health. Each CDR3 is given with its conserved first and last residue. D genes are given only for firm matches. Some rows have no size entry. The others give once, few or many, or a class for an expanded clone.

clone_size j_call d_call v_call cdr3_length cdr3_nt cdr3_aa
once TRBJ2-7 TRBD1 TRBV28 15 TGTGCCAGCAGCCTTACCGACAGGGATTCCTACGAGCAGTACTTC CASSLTDRDSYEQYF
NA TRBJ2-1 NA TRBV14 13 TGTGCCAGCAGCCAAGGACTAGGCAATGAGCAGTTCTTC CASSQGLGNEQFF
NA TRBJ1-2 TRBD1 TRBV15 15 TGTGCCACCAGCCTAGAACAGGGGGGGCTTCGTGGCTACACCTTC CATSLEQGGLRGYTF
NA TRBJ2-3 NA TRBV4-1 15 TGCGCCAGCAGCCCCACTGTCCTAGCTACCGATACGCAGTATTTT CASSPTVLATDTQYF
once TRBJ1-4 NA TRBV7-2 15 TGTGCCAGCAGCTTTGGCTGGGACTCAGATGAAAAACTGTTTTTT CASSFGWDSDEKLFF
once TRBJ1-2 TRBD1 TRBV9 15 TGTGCCAGCAGCCCACAGAAGACAGGGGGCTATGGCTACACCTTC CASSPQKTGGYGYTF
once TRBJ2-7 NA TRBV27 13 TGTGCCAGCAGTTTAATGGCCGGCTACGAGCAGTACTTC CASSLMAGYEQYF
NA TRBJ2-5 TRBD2 TRBV7-9 17 TGTGCCAGCAGAACTCTAGCGGACCCGGCCCCTGGAGAGACCCAGTACTTC CASRTLADPAPGETQYF
NA TRBJ1-2 NA TRBV21-1 16 TGTGCCAGCAGCAAAGATGCTCCGGGGGGCGCCAATGGCTACACCTTC CASSKDAPGGANGYTF
NA TRBJ2-7 TRBD1 TRBV4-1 14 TGCGCCAGCAGCCACCGGGACAGATCCTACGAGCAGTACTTC CASSHRDRSYEQYF
NA TRBJ1-1 TRBD1 TRBV5-5 13 TGTGCCAGCAGCTCCGGGACAGGCCCTGAAGCTTTCTTT CASSSGTGPEAFF
few TRBJ2-7 NA TRBV7-8 14 TGTGCCAGCAGCTTAGCGGGCCTCTCCTACGAGCAGTACTTC CASSLAGLSYEQYF
NA TRBJ2-5 TRBD2 TRBV10-3 15 TGTGCCATCAGTCTAGCGGGAGGGACCCAAGAGACCCAGTACTTC CAISLAGGTQETQYF
NA TRBJ2-7 NA TRBV27 14 TGTGCCAGCAGTCCACGACAGGTGACCTACGAGCAGTACTTC CASSPRQVTYEQYF
NA TRBJ2-2 NA TRBV7-9 15 TGTGCCAGCAGCTCGCATAGTCCAGGATCCGGGGAGCTGTTTTTT CASSSHSPGSGELFF
NA TRBJ2-7 TRBD2 TRBV5-1 17 TGCGCCAGCAGCTTGGGGACTAGCGGGATGCGTAACCACGAGCAGTACTTC CASSLGTSGMRNHEQYF
NA TRBJ2-7 TRBD1 TRBV29-1 13 TGCAGCGTTGAAGGGACAGGCAGATACGAGCAGTACTTC CSVEGTGRYEQYF
once TRBJ1-3 NA TRBV6-5 12 TGTGCCACCTCCCGGGGGGGAAACACCATATATTTT CATSRGGNTIYF
NA TRBJ2-3 NA TRBV19 15 TGTGCCAGTAGTATGGTGACAGGAGCAGGAGATACGCAGTATTTT CASSMVTGAGDTQYF
NA TRBJ2-7 TRBD1 TRBV10-3 14 TGTGCCATCACCCAACCGGGACAGTCCCACGAGCAGTACTTC CAITQPGQSHEQYF
NA TRBJ2-3 NA TRBV23-1 17 TGCGCCAGCAGTCAATCATCGAGTACTCCTAGCACAGATACGCAGTATTTT CASSQSSSTPSTDTQYF
NA TRBJ1-1 TRBD1 TRBV29-1 13 TGCAGCGTGGAGACAGGGATGAACACTGAAGCTTTCTTT CSVETGMNTEAFF
NA TRBJ2-7 NA TRBV4-2 11 TGTGCCAGCAGCCAAGAGGGCGAGCAGTACTTC CASSQEGEQYF
NA TRBJ2-7 NA TRBV7-9 16 TGTGCCAGCAGCTCGGGTGTTGGGCGTAGGGGCTACGAGCAGTACTTC CASSSGVGRRGYEQYF
NA TRBJ2-2 TRBD2 TRBV2 14 TGTGCCAGCGATCCGGGAGGCGAGACCGGGGAGCTGTTTTTT CASDPGGETGELFF
NA TRBJ2-5 TRBD1 TRBV27 14 TGTGCCAGCAGTTGGACAGGGGCTAGTGAGACCCAGTACTTC CASSWTGASETQYF
once TRBJ2-7 TRBD1 TRBV10-2 15 TGCGCCAGCAGTGTTTCCGGGACAGGGGGAGGCGAGCAGTACTTC CASSVSGTGGGEQYF
NA TRBJ1-4 TRBD1 TRBV5-1 17 TGCGCCAGCAGCCCCGACAGGGCCCGTGGAACTAATGAAAAACTGTTTTTT CASSPDRARGTNEKLFF
NA TRBJ1-5 NA TRBV13 13 TGTGCCAGCATGCAGGGAAGCAATCAGCCCCAGCATTTT CASMQGSNQPQHF
NA TRBJ2-5 NA TRBV2 15 TGTGCCAGCAGTGAAGCGCTTCTAGACGCGGAGACCCAGTACTTC CASSEALLDAETQYF
NA TRBJ2-1 NA TRBV28 16 TGTGCCAGCAGTTTAATAGTGCGGACAGCATATAATGAGCAGTTCTTC CASSLIVRTAYNEQFF
NA TRBJ1-2 NA TRBV27 13 TGTGCCAGCAGTCCCCGGGGCGGGAATGGCTACACCTTC CASSPRGGNGYTF
NA TRBJ1-1 NA TRBV4-1 14 TGCGCCAGCAGCCAATTACAGTCGAACACTGAAGCTTTCTTT CASSQLQSNTEAFF
NA TRBJ1-5 NA TRBV27 14 TGTGCCAGCAAAAGGACAGTTTTTGATCAGCCCCAGCATTTT CASKRTVFDQPQHF
once TRBJ2-7 NA TRBV27 13 TGTGCCAGCAGGGGAGCGGGCTTTTACGAGCAGTACTTC CASRGAGFYEQYF
once TRBJ2-1 NA TRBV4-1 13 TGCGCCGTCCGGGACCCAGGCGGAGGTGAGCAGTTCTTC CAVRDPGGGEQFF
NA TRBJ2-7 NA TRBV10-3 11 TGTGCCCAGGGCCCAGGATACGAGCAGTACTTC CAQGPGYEQYF
once TRBJ2-7 NA TRBV4-2 16 TGTGCCAGCAGCCAAGAAGGAGTTGAGGTCTCCTACGAGCAGTACTTC CASSQEGVEVSYEQYF
NA TRBJ1-1 TRBD1 TRBV6-1 14 TGTGCCAGCAGCCCGACAGGGTTTGACACTGAAGCTTTCTTT CASSPTGFDTEAFF
NA TRBJ2-7 TRBD1 TRBV28 15 TGTGCCAGCAGTATCCCGGACAGGGGGTTGTACGAGCAGTACTTC CASSIPDRGLYEQYF
NA TRBJ2-7 NA TRBV5-1 18 TGCGCCAGCAGCCGGCCCAATCCCCGTCGGACGCGCCACGCCGAGCAGTACTTC CASSRPNPRRTRHAEQYF
NA TRBJ2-7 NA TRBV28 14 TGTGCCAGCCGCGGACACACCTTCTACGGCGAGCAGTACTTC CASRGHTFYGEQYF